The clone carrying this T cell receptor beta chain has only a few counts. Its antigen remains unknown. V was trimmed by 3 bases and J by 6 bases, leaving 12 bases between them. CDR3 size: 13 residues. These data belong to a study of identical twins. General study points: Cord blood beta clonotypes present at high abundance carried fewer insertions; no such pattern appeared in memory repertoires. Out-of-frame alpha sequences shared by twins were enriched for low generation probability. For monozygotic twins, models underestimated out-of-frame TCR alpha sharing.

Unique molecular identifiers were present on cDNA, and template switching added a universal primer site. TCRdb reanalysed the 5' RACE reads using MiXCR and keeps one entry per CDR3 protein. In the table there are under 450,000 distinct CDR3 sequences, approximately 18% of which are singletons. The sequenced sample was naive T cells sorted from blood. This sequence was found in a man over 45 in good health. The rearrangement links TRBV12-3 or TRBV12-4 to TRBJ2-7, with D perhaps matching TRBD1 (6 bases). DNA of the CDR3: TGTGCCAGCAGTTTGTCAGGGGCGGTCGAGCAGTACTTC. Amino acids: CASSLSGAVEQYF.